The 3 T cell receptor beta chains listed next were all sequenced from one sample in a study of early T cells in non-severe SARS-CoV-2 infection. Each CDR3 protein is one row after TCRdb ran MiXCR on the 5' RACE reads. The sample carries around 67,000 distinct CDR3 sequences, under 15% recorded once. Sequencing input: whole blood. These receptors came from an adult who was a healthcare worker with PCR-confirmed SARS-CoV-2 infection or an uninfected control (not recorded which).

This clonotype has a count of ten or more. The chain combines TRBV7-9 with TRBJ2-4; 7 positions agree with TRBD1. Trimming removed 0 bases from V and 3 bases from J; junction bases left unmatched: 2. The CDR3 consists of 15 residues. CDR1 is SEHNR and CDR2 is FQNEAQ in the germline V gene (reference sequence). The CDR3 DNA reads TGTGCCAGCAGCTTAGCAGGGGGCGGCAAAAACATTCAGTACTTC. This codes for CASSLAGGGKNIQYF. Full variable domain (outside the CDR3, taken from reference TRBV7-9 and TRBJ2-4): DTGVSQNPRHKITKRGQNVTFRCDPISEHNRLYWYRQTLGQGPEFLTYFQNEAQLEKSRLLSDRFSAERPKGSFSTLEIQRTEQGDSAMYLCASSLAGGGKNIQYFGAGTRLSVL.

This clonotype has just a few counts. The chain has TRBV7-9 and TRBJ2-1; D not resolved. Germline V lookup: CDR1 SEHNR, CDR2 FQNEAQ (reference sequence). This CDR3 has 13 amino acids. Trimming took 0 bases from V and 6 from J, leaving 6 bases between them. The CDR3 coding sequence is TGTGCCAGCAGCTTAGCGCCTTTCAATGAGCAGTTCTTC. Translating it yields CASSLAPFNEQFF.

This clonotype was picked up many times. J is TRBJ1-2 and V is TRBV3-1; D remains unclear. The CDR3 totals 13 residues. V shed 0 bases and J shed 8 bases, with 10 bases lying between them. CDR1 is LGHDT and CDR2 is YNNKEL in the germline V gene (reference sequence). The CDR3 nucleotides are TGTGCCAGCAGCCAAGATACGGCCCACGGCTACACCTTC. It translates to CASSQDTAHGYTF. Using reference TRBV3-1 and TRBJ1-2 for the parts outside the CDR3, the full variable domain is DTAVSQTPKYLVTQMGNDKSIKCEQNLGHDTMYWYKQDSKKFLKIMFSYNNKELIINETVPNRFSPKSPDKAHLNLHINSLELGDSAVYFCASSQDTAHGYTFGSGTRLTVV.